The clone carrying this T cell receptor (beta chain) was observed once. The CDR3 covers 16 residues. V was pared by 3 bases and J by 6 bases, with 18 bases between. Germline V lookup: CDR1 LGHNT, CDR2 FRNRAP. The data derive from a study of blood T cell repertoires in COVID-19. Study background: Sites across the United States, Italy and Spain contributed samples from acute and convalescent COVID-19. Sources were T cells, B-cell-depleted T cells, or PBMCs; the material itself was cDNA or gDNA.

As processed by the authors: Reference gene primers were amplified, and this amplification served to estimate nucleated cell counts. TCRdb keeps only in-frame clones here, not all; method: immunoSEQ multiplex PCR. The V and J calls and the clone size are those of that table, but D and trimming were determined from the DNA. The table lists roughly 110,000 clones, 71% of them singletons. The sequence came from a human donor with acute or convalescent COVID-19. The donor label of this sample is uncertain. The sequencing input was peripheral blood. The rearrangement joins TRBV12-5 to TRBJ1-5; D is uncertain. The CDR3 is CASGLHLSLEVQPQHF. Here the CDR3 DNA reads TGTGCTAGTGGTTTACACCTCTCTCTCGAGGTTCAGCCCCAGCATTTT.